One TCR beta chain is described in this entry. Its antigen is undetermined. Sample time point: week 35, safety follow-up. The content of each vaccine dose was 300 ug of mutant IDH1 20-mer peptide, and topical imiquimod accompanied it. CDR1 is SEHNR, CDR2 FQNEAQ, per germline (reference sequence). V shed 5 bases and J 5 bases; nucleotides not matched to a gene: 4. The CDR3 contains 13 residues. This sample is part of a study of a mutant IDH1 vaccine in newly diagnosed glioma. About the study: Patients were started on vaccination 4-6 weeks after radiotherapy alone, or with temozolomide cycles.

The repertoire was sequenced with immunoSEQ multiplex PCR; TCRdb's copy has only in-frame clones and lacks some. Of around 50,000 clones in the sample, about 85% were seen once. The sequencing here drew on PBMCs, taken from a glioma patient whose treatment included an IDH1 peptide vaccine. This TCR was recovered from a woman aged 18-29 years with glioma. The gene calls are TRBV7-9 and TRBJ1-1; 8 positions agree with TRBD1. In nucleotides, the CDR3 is TGTGCCAGCAGCACTAGACAGGGGACTGAAGCTTTCTTT. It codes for CASSTRQGTEAFF.